These T cell receptor beta chains were read from a single sample in a study of post-analysis software for immune sequencing data. TCRdb independently ran MiXCR on the PCR reads; one entry per CDR3 protein. Altogether hundreds of thousands of distinct CDR3 sequences are present, roughly three fifths being singletons, with the ten largest covering 10% to 12%. Material for sequencing was blood. The receptors here all came from a girl between 2 and 10 years old with multiple sclerosis. CDR3s include the opening cysteine and the closing phenylalanine or tryptophan. Each record gives: clone size, CDR3 length, V gene, J gene, D gene, CDR3 DNA, CDR3 protein. D genes are given only for firm matches. A clone size is listed for some rows: how often the clone was seen (once, few, many), or a class if it is expanded.

abundance: NA
len: 14
v_gene: TRBV12-3/TRBV12-4
j_gene: TRBJ1-1
d_gene: TRBD1
CDR3nt: TGTGCCATAAGACAGGGGGCCATGAACACTGAAGCTTTCTTT
CDR3aa: CAIRQGAMNTEAFF

abundance: NA
len: 16
v_gene: TRBV9
j_gene: TRBJ2-3
d_gene: NA
CDR3nt: TGTGCCAGCAGCACTTTAGCGGAGACCCCTCCAGATACGCAGTATTTT
CDR3aa: CASSTLAETPPDTQYF

abundance: NA
len: 13
v_gene: TRBV7-2
j_gene: TRBJ2-5
d_gene: NA
CDR3nt: TGTGCCAGCAGCCCCACTAGGAAAGAGACCCAGTACTTC
CDR3aa: CASSPTRKETQYF

abundance: NA
len: 13
v_gene: TRBV12-3/TRBV12-4
j_gene: TRBJ1-1
d_gene: NA
CDR3nt: TGTGCCAGCAGTTGGGACCCTGACACTGAAGCTTTCTTT
CDR3aa: CASSWDPDTEAFF

abundance: NA
len: 12
v_gene: TRBV12-5
j_gene: TRBJ2-1
d_gene: NA
CDR3nt: TGTGCTAGTGGTTCCCCAGGGGATGAGCAGTTCTTC
CDR3aa: CASGSPGDEQFF

abundance: once
len: 14
v_gene: TRBV15
j_gene: TRBJ1-2
d_gene: NA
CDR3nt: TGTGCCACCAGCAGAGATCAACAGAACTATGGCTACACCTTC
CDR3aa: CATSRDQQNYGYTF

abundance: NA
len: 13
v_gene: TRBV30
j_gene: TRBJ1-6
d_gene: TRBD1
CDR3nt: TGTGCCTTGACGGACAGGGGCAATTCACCCCTCCACTTT
CDR3aa: CALTDRGNSPLHF

abundance: NA
len: 17
v_gene: TRBV4-2
j_gene: TRBJ2-1
d_gene: NA
CDR3nt: TGTGCCAGCAGCCAAGAACTTGGGGCTAGCGCATACAATGAGCAGTTCTTC
CDR3aa: CASSQELGASAYNEQFF

abundance: NA
len: 15
v_gene: TRBV6-4
j_gene: TRBJ2-1
d_gene: NA
CDR3nt: TGTGCCAGCAGTGATATAATGACTAGTAACAATGAGCAGTTCTTC
CDR3aa: CASSDIMTSNNEQFF

abundance: NA
len: 14
v_gene: TRBV29-1
j_gene: TRBJ2-5
d_gene: NA
CDR3nt: TGCAGCGCGCGGATCTCAGGGAGGCGAGAGACCCAGTACTTC
CDR3aa: CSARISGRRETQYF

abundance: many
len: 12
v_gene: TRBV27
j_gene: TRBJ2-7
d_gene: TRBD1
CDR3nt: TGTGCCAGCAGCCGACAGGGCTACGAGCAGTACTTC
CDR3aa: CASSRQGYEQYF

abundance: NA
len: 16
v_gene: TRBV6-5
j_gene: TRBJ2-1
d_gene: NA
CDR3nt: TGTGCCAGCAGCCGGACGTGGGCAGATTCTTACAATGAGCAGTTCTTC
CDR3aa: CASSRTWADSYNEQFF

abundance: NA
len: 14
v_gene: TRBV11-2
j_gene: TRBJ2-7
d_gene: NA
CDR3nt: TGTGCCAGCAGCTCCGTGTGGCGGTCCTACGAGCAGTACTTC
CDR3aa: CASSSVWRSYEQYF

abundance: NA
len: 18
v_gene: TRBV12-3/TRBV12-4
j_gene: TRBJ2-3
d_gene: NA
CDR3nt: TGTGCCAGCAGTTTAGGGGAGAGAGCAGGGTGGTGGACAGATACGCAGTATTTT
CDR3aa: CASSLGERAGWWTDTQYF

abundance: NA
len: 20
v_gene: TRBV25-1
j_gene: TRBJ2-7
d_gene: TRBD2
CDR3nt: TGTGCCAGCAGTGATAGAGCTTGGGGGATGAGACTAGCGCCTTCCAGGGAGCAGTACTTC
CDR3aa: CASSDRAWGMRLAPSREQYF

abundance: few
len: 18
v_gene: TRBV20-1
j_gene: TRBJ2-1
d_gene: TRBD2
CDR3nt: TGCAGTGCTAGAATCCCTAGCGGGAGTTCTCTCTCCTACAATGAGCAGTTCTTC
CDR3aa: CSARIPSGSSLSYNEQFF

abundance: NA
len: 13
v_gene: TRBV10-3
j_gene: TRBJ2-7
d_gene: TRBD2
CDR3nt: TGTGCCACCGGACGGGGGGGCCTTCCCGAGCAGTACTTC
CDR3aa: CATGRGGLPEQYF

abundance: NA
len: 12
v_gene: TRBV12-3/TRBV12-4
j_gene: TRBJ2-7
d_gene: NA
CDR3nt: TGTGCCAGCAGTCGTAGCTCCTACGAGCAGTACTTC
CDR3aa: CASSRSSYEQYF

abundance: NA
len: 14
v_gene: TRBV24-1
j_gene: TRBJ2-1
d_gene: NA
CDR3nt: TGTGCCACCAGTGATCTGCGATTGTACAATGAGCAGTTCTTC
CDR3aa: CATSDLRLYNEQFF

abundance: NA
len: 12
v_gene: TRBV29-1
j_gene: TRBJ2-3
d_gene: NA
CDR3nt: TGCAGCGTTGGTCGGGGTACAGATACGCAGTATTTT
CDR3aa: CSVGRGTDTQYF

abundance: NA
len: 13
v_gene: TRBV29-1
j_gene: TRBJ2-1
d_gene: NA
CDR3nt: TGCAGCGTTGTCGTTAGCTCCTACAATGAGCAGTTCTTC
CDR3aa: CSVVVSSYNEQFF

abundance: few
len: 14
v_gene: TRBV6-4
j_gene: TRBJ1-2
d_gene: NA
CDR3nt: TGTGCCAGCAGCGAGACTTCAGCTAACTATGGCTACACCTTC
CDR3aa: CASSETSANYGYTF

abundance: few
len: 16
v_gene: TRBV7-2
j_gene: TRBJ2-1
d_gene: NA
CDR3nt: TGTGCCAGCAGCGAGGAGGGGGAGGGCGAGAACAATGAGCAGTTCTTC
CDR3aa: CASSEEGEGENNEQFF

abundance: NA
len: 13
v_gene: TRBV5-1
j_gene: TRBJ2-7
d_gene: NA
CDR3nt: TGCGCCAGCAGCTTAGAGGGCGAGGACGAGCAGTACTTC
CDR3aa: CASSLEGEDEQYF

abundance: few
len: 14
v_gene: TRBV29-1
j_gene: TRBJ2-1
d_gene: NA
CDR3nt: TGCAGCGTTGGCCCCGGGACACTCCCCCGTGAGCAGTTCTTC
CDR3aa: CSVGPGTLPREQFF

abundance: few
len: 18
v_gene: TRBV7-2
j_gene: TRBJ2-3
d_gene: TRBD2
CDR3nt: TGTGCCAGCAGCTCCACGGGACTAGCGGGGGGGACCTTGAATACGCAGTATTTT
CDR3aa: CASSSTGLAGGTLNTQYF

abundance: NA
len: 14
v_gene: TRBV29-1
j_gene: TRBJ2-3
d_gene: TRBD2
CDR3nt: TGCAGCGTTGACCTAGCGGGAGGGGGTAATACGCAGTATTTT
CDR3aa: CSVDLAGGGNTQYF

abundance: NA
len: 14
v_gene: TRBV7-2
j_gene: TRBJ2-7
d_gene: TRBD2
CDR3nt: TGTGCCAGCAGGGGACTAGTGCCACCTTACGAGCAGTACTTC
CDR3aa: CASRGLVPPYEQYF

abundance: few
len: 14
v_gene: TRBV5-1
j_gene: TRBJ2-1
d_gene: NA
CDR3nt: TGCGCCAGCAGCCCCGGACCCGAAGGGAAAGAGCAGTTCTTC
CDR3aa: CASSPGPEGKEQFF

abundance: few
len: 12
v_gene: TRBV6-2/TRBV6-3
j_gene: TRBJ2-7
d_gene: NA
CDR3nt: TGTGCCAGCAGAAACCGAGGGTCCAGGGAGTACTTC
CDR3aa: CASRNRGSREYF

abundance: few
len: 13
v_gene: TRBV20-1
j_gene: TRBJ2-7
d_gene: NA
CDR3nt: TGCAGTGCTAGGTACGAGGTAACCTACGAGCAGTACTTC
CDR3aa: CSARYEVTYEQYF

abundance: NA
len: 13
v_gene: TRBV5-1
j_gene: TRBJ1-4
d_gene: NA
CDR3nt: TGCGCCAGCGGGGCAGTTCCTAATGAAAAACTGTTTTTT
CDR3aa: CASGAVPNEKLFF

abundance: few
len: 14
v_gene: TRBV7-2
j_gene: TRBJ2-1
d_gene: TRBD2
CDR3nt: TGTGCCAGCACCTGGACTAGCGGGGGTCATGAGCAGTTCTTC
CDR3aa: CASTWTSGGHEQFF

abundance: NA
len: 14
v_gene: TRBV20-1
j_gene: TRBJ1-5
d_gene: TRBD1
CDR3nt: TGCAGTGCTAGAGAAGGACAGGGGAATCAGCCCCAGCATTTT
CDR3aa: CSAREGQGNQPQHF

abundance: NA
len: 17
v_gene: TRBV3-1
j_gene: TRBJ2-1
d_gene: TRBD2
CDR3nt: TGTGCCAGCAGCCAAGGGCTAGCGGGGGGAATAAACAATGAGCAGTTCTTC
CDR3aa: CASSQGLAGGINNEQFF

abundance: once
len: 18
v_gene: TRBV20-1
j_gene: TRBJ2-3
d_gene: NA
CDR3nt: TGCAGTGCTAGAGACCGGAGAATTCGGGACTCCCCTTCAGATACGCAGTATTTT
CDR3aa: CSARDRRIRDSPSDTQYF

abundance: few
len: 14
v_gene: TRBV7-2
j_gene: TRBJ2-7
d_gene: TRBD2
CDR3nt: TGTGCCAGCAGCTTATATAGCGGGAGCTACGAGCAGTACTTC
CDR3aa: CASSLYSGSYEQYF

abundance: few
len: 16
v_gene: TRBV5-1
j_gene: TRBJ1-2
d_gene: NA
CDR3nt: TGCGCCAGCAGCTTGGAGGGCGGACGGAGGCATTATGGCTACACCTTC
CDR3aa: CASSLEGGRRHYGYTF

abundance: NA
len: 15
v_gene: TRBV7-2
j_gene: TRBJ2-7
d_gene: NA
CDR3nt: TGTGCCAGCAGCTCCCAGGGTGGGCTACCCTACGAGCAGTACTTC
CDR3aa: CASSSQGGLPYEQYF

abundance: few
len: 17
v_gene: TRBV29-1
j_gene: TRBJ2-5
d_gene: TRBD2
CDR3nt: TGCAGCGGAGGAACTGGACTAGCGGGGGTTAATCAAGAGACCCAGTACTTC
CDR3aa: CSGGTGLAGVNQETQYF

abundance: NA
len: 19
v_gene: TRBV7-2
j_gene: TRBJ2-3
d_gene: TRBD2
CDR3nt: TGTGCCAGCAGCTTGAGGGCTAGAACTAGCGGGGGGAACACAGATACGCAGTATTTT
CDR3aa: CASSLRARTSGGNTDTQYF

abundance: NA
len: 15
v_gene: TRBV4-1
j_gene: TRBJ2-7
d_gene: NA
CDR3nt: TGCGCCAGCAGCCAAGAGGGCAGCCCTCCGATAAAGCAGTACTTC
CDR3aa: CASSQEGSPPIKQYF

abundance: few
len: 13
v_gene: TRBV29-1
j_gene: TRBJ1-2
d_gene: TRBD1
CDR3nt: TGCAGCTACGCCGGGGACAGGGCCTATGGCTACACCTTC
CDR3aa: CSYAGDRAYGYTF

abundance: NA
len: 12
v_gene: TRBV6-2/TRBV6-3
j_gene: TRBJ2-7
d_gene: NA
CDR3nt: TGTGCCAGCAGTTACGGCGTTTACGAGCAGTACTTC
CDR3aa: CASSYGVYEQYF

abundance: once
len: 14
v_gene: TRBV5-1
j_gene: TRBJ1-2
d_gene: NA
CDR3nt: TGCGCCAGCAGCTCTTTAGACCCATTCTATGGCTACACCTTC
CDR3aa: CASSSLDPFYGYTF

abundance: few
len: 13
v_gene: TRBV15
j_gene: TRBJ2-5
d_gene: NA
CDR3nt: TGTGCCACCAGCACGGCAGGGAGGGAGACCCAGTACTTC
CDR3aa: CATSTAGRETQYF

abundance: NA
len: 13
v_gene: TRBV3-1
j_gene: TRBJ1-5
d_gene: NA
CDR3nt: TGTGCCAGCAGCCCATCAGACGATCAGCCCCAGCATTTT
CDR3aa: CASSPSDDQPQHF

abundance: NA
len: 15
v_gene: TRBV11-2
j_gene: TRBJ2-3
d_gene: NA
CDR3nt: TGTGCCAGCAGCTTAGCTACCCCGGAAACAGATACGCAGTATTTT
CDR3aa: CASSLATPETDTQYF

abundance: once
len: 13
v_gene: TRBV3-1
j_gene: TRBJ2-7
d_gene: NA
CDR3nt: TGTGCCAGCAGCCAAGGGTCTGGTTACGGGCAGTACTTC
CDR3aa: CASSQGSGYGQYF

abundance: NA
len: 12
v_gene: TRBV29-1
j_gene: TRBJ2-3
d_gene: NA
CDR3nt: TGCAGCGTTGAAAAGGGGAGAGATACGCAGTATTTT
CDR3aa: CSVEKGRDTQYF

abundance: NA
len: 13
v_gene: TRBV29-1
j_gene: TRBJ1-2
d_gene: NA
CDR3nt: TGCAGCGTTGTTTCGCCGGGGACGGATGGCTACACCTTC
CDR3aa: CSVVSPGTDGYTF

abundance: few
len: 11
v_gene: TRBV29-1
j_gene: TRBJ1-1
d_gene: NA
CDR3nt: TGCAGCGTTTTGAGGAACACTGAAGCTTTCTTT
CDR3aa: CSVLRNTEAFF

abundance: NA
len: 17
v_gene: TRBV28
j_gene: TRBJ2-5
d_gene: TRBD2
CDR3nt: TGTGCCAGCAGGACCGATCTAGCGGGAGGATTTGAAGAGACCCAGTACTTC
CDR3aa: CASRTDLAGGFEETQYF

abundance: NA
len: 18
v_gene: TRBV3-1
j_gene: TRBJ2-1
d_gene: TRBD2
CDR3nt: TGTGCCAGCAGCCAAGAAGGGCTAGCGGGGGTCACTTACAATGAGCAGTTCTTC
CDR3aa: CASSQEGLAGVTYNEQFF

abundance: few
len: 15
v_gene: TRBV20-1
j_gene: TRBJ2-4
d_gene: NA
CDR3nt: TGCAGTGCTAGAGGCCATTGGGGGGATGGAAACATTCAGTACTTC
CDR3aa: CSARGHWGDGNIQYF

abundance: few
len: 15
v_gene: TRBV12-3/TRBV12-4
j_gene: TRBJ2-5
d_gene: TRBD2
CDR3nt: TGTGCCAGCAGTCCCCGACTAGCGGGAGTGTGGGAGCAGTACTTC
CDR3aa: CASSPRLAGVWEQYF

abundance: NA
len: 14
v_gene: TRBV20-1
j_gene: TRBJ2-4
d_gene: NA
CDR3nt: TGCAGTGCCACGGTCCGGGTAGCCAAAAACATTCAGTACTTC
CDR3aa: CSATVRVAKNIQYF

abundance: NA
len: 15
v_gene: TRBV6-1
j_gene: TRBJ2-1
d_gene: NA
CDR3nt: TGTGCCAGCAGTGAAGCGACAGTGGGGCGCGGTGAGCAGTTCTTC
CDR3aa: CASSEATVGRGEQFF